Listed below are T cell receptor beta chains from one sample, sequenced in a study of tumor-infiltrating lymphocytes in primary liver carcinoma. TCRdb called the multiplex PCR reads again in MiXCR, with one record for every CDR3 protein. The table has about 78,000 distinct CDR3 sequences, about two thirds seen once. Material for sequencing was liver tumor tissue from sampling region 4. These receptors all come from a woman aged 55-70 years with primary liver carcinoma and hepatitis B virus infection. Each CDR3 is given with its conserved first and last residue. The D gene is left open where the match is weak. Not every row has a clone size; where given, it reads once, few, many or a size class.

clone size: many; J gene: TRBJ1-5; D gene: .; V gene: TRBV6-4; CDR3 protein: CASSNGENQPQHF; CDR3 DNA: TGTGCCAGCAGTAACGGGGAAAATCAGCCCCAGCATTTT
clone size: .; J gene: TRBJ2-2; D gene: TRBD2; V gene: TRBV6-6; CDR3 protein: CVSSSGISTGGLFF; CDR3 DNA: TGTGTCAGCAGTAGCGGGATTAGCACCGGGGGGCTGTTTTTT
clone size: .; J gene: TRBJ2-3; D gene: .; V gene: TRBV29-1; CDR3 protein: CSTLGDTQYF; CDR3 DNA: TGCAGCACCCTGGGAGATACGCAGTATTTT
clone size: .; J gene: TRBJ2-5; D gene: .; V gene: TRBV28; CDR3 protein: CARSLMGARGETQYF; CDR3 DNA: TGTGCCCGCAGTTTGATGGGGGCGCGGGGGGAGACCCAGTACTTC
clone size: many; J gene: TRBJ2-5; D gene: .; V gene: TRBV7-9; CDR3 protein: CASSLEQGVKETQYF; CDR3 DNA: TGTGCCAGCAGCTTAGAACAGGGTGTGAAGGAGACCCAGTACTTC
clone size: .; J gene: TRBJ1-1; D gene: TRBD1; V gene: TRBV6-1; CDR3 protein: CANSEYQGGAEAFF; CDR3 DNA: TGTGCCAACAGTGAATACCAGGGGGGCGCTGAAGCTTTCTTT
clone size: .; J gene: TRBJ2-2; D gene: TRBD2; V gene: TRBV11-3; CDR3 protein: CASSLGRLAGITGELLF; CDR3 DNA: TGTGCCAGTAGCTTAGGCAGGCTAGCGGGAATCACCGGGGAGCTGTTGTTT
clone size: .; J gene: TRBJ1-1; D gene: .; V gene: TRBV10-1; CDR3 protein: CASSAQGDTEAFF; CDR3 DNA: TGCGCCAGCAGTGCACAGGGCGACACTGAAGCCTTCTTT
clone size: .; J gene: TRBJ2-1; D gene: .; V gene: TRBV6-1; CDR3 protein: CASYHTGIGGLGEQFF; CDR3 DNA: TGTGCCAGCTACCACACCGGGATAGGGGGTTTAGGTGAGCAGTTCTTC
clone size: many; J gene: TRBJ2-1; D gene: .; V gene: TRBV5-1; CDR3 protein: CASSLDALNNEQFF; CDR3 DNA: TGCGCCAGCAGCTTGGACGCCCTCAACAATGAGCAGTTCTTC
clone size: .; J gene: TRBJ2-7; D gene: .; V gene: TRBV11-2; CDR3 protein: CVSSLPSGASEHYF; CDR3 DNA: TGTGTCAGCAGCCTCCCTTCAGGGGCTAGCGAGCACTACTTC
clone size: .; J gene: TRBJ1-1; D gene: .; V gene: TRBV7-9; CDR3 protein: CASSLTDPGASEAFF; CDR3 DNA: TGTGCCAGCAGCTTAACCGACCCAGGAGCCAGTGAAGCTTTCTTT
clone size: .; J gene: TRBJ2-3; D gene: .; V gene: TRBV30; CDR3 protein: CAWSIRMLRSDTQYF; CDR3 DNA: TGTGCCTGGAGTATACGGATGCTAAGATCCGATACGCAGTATTTT
clone size: .; J gene: TRBJ2-1; D gene: .; V gene: TRBV28; CDR3 protein: CTSSTRRWPFF; CDR3 DNA: TGTACCAGCAGTACTAGAAGGTGGCCGTTCTTC
clone size: .; J gene: TRBJ2-1; D gene: .; V gene: TRBV28; CDR3 protein: CASSVDGTRSYNEQFF; CDR3 DNA: TGTGCCAGCAGTGTCGACGGGACCCGCTCCTACAATGAGCAGTTCTTC
clone size: .; J gene: TRBJ2-1; D gene: .; V gene: TRBV6-2/TRBV6-3; CDR3 protein: CASKPTEVSEQFF; CDR3 DNA: TGTGCCAGCAAGCCAACCGAAGTCAGTGAGCAGTTCTTC
clone size: many; J gene: TRBJ1-5; D gene: .; V gene: TRBV7-9; CDR3 protein: CASSRDSNQPQHF; CDR3 DNA: TGTGCCAGCAGCCGAGATAGCAATCAGCCCCAGCATTTT
clone size: .; J gene: TRBJ2-5; D gene: .; V gene: TRBV7-9; CDR3 protein: CASSSGGGQETQYF; CDR3 DNA: TGTGCCAGCAGTTCTGGCGGAGGACAAGAGACCCAGTACTTC
clone size: many; J gene: TRBJ1-6; D gene: .; V gene: TRBV5-5; CDR3 protein: CASRRDIDNSPLHF; CDR3 DNA: TGTGCCAGCAGGCGGGACATTGACAATTCACCCCTCCACTTT
clone size: .; J gene: TRBJ2-7; D gene: TRBD2; V gene: TRBV20-1; CDR3 protein: CSATETSGRAAAYEQYF; CDR3 DNA: TGCAGTGCTACCGAGACTAGCGGGAGAGCGGCGGCCTACGAGCAGTACTTC
clone size: many; J gene: TRBJ1-1; D gene: .; V gene: TRBV28; CDR3 protein: CASSLSPGQQAFF; CDR3 DNA: TGTGCCAGCAGTTTAAGCCCTGGCCAGCAAGCTTTCTTT
clone size: few; J gene: TRBJ2-1; D gene: TRBD2; V gene: TRBV7-3; CDR3 protein: CASSLGGRGYEQFF; CDR3 DNA: TGTGCCAGCAGCTTAGGCGGGAGGGGCTATGAGCAGTTCTTC
clone size: .; J gene: TRBJ2-1; D gene: .; V gene: TRBV11-2; CDR3 protein: CAGSLRSGQRFYNEQFF; CDR3 DNA: TGTGCCGGCAGCTTACGATCTGGACAGAGATTCTACAATGAGCAGTTCTTC
clone size: .; J gene: TRBJ2-1; D gene: .; V gene: TRBV29-1; CDR3 protein: CSVEDGIAMGNEQFF; CDR3 DNA: TGCAGCGTTGAAGACGGGATTGCCATGGGGAACGAGCAGTTCTTC
clone size: .; J gene: TRBJ1-1; D gene: .; V gene: TRBV7-9; CDR3 protein: CASSSTGPRDTEAFF; CDR3 DNA: TGTGCCAGCAGTTCGACAGGACCTAGAGACACTGAAGCTTTCTTT
clone size: .; J gene: TRBJ2-1; D gene: TRBD1; V gene: TRBV10-3; CDR3 protein: CTIRTGGATGYNEQFF; CDR3 DNA: TGTACCATCCGGACAGGGGGAGCCACGGGCTACAATGAGCAGTTCTTC
clone size: .; J gene: TRBJ2-1; D gene: .; V gene: TRBV5-1; CDR3 protein: CAGSLLAGAYNEHFF; CDR3 DNA: TGCGCCGGCAGCTTGCTTGCGGGTGCCTACAATGAGCACTTCTTC